This is a list of T cell receptor beta chains from one sample in a study of blood T cells in healthy people across ages. TCRdb fed the 5' RACE reads into MiXCR, producing one record per CDR3 protein. The table shows 910,000 or so distinct CDR3 sequences, with roughly 51% occurring only once. Specimen: blood. All receptors derive from a woman aged 60-75 years in good health. Each CDR3 is given with its conserved first and last residue. The order of the fields is D gene, clone size, J gene, CDR3 length, V gene, CDR3 DNA, CDR3 protein. D genes are given only for firm matches. Size tells how often a clone was seen (once, few, many) or the class of an expanded clone, and some rows leave it out.

TRBD1,NA,TRBJ2-7,15,TRBV6-2/TRBV6-3,TGTGCCAGCAGATCGGGACAGGGTTTTATCTACGAGCAGTACTTC,CASRSGQGFIYEQYF
TRBD1,few,TRBJ2-4,16,TRBV28,TGTGCCAGCAGTTATCCGTACAGGGACAGCAAAAACATTCAGTACTTC,CASSYPYRDSKNIQYF
TRBD2,NA,TRBJ2-5,16,TRBV15,TGTGCCACCAGCAGGTCTAGCGGGAGTGATCAAGAGACCCAGTACTTC,CATSRSSGSDQETQYF
NA,NA,TRBJ1-2,16,TRBV4-2,TGTGCCAGCAGCCAAGATACTGGGGTCTCGGACTATGGCTACACCTTC,CASSQDTGVSDYGYTF
NA,NA,TRBJ2-4,17,TRBV7-8,TGTGCCAGCAGTCCTGACACCCAGCGGTTAGCCAAAAACATTCAGTACTTC,CASSPDTQRLAKNIQYF
TRBD2,few,TRBJ2-1,16,TRBV12-3/TRBV12-4,TGTGCCAGCAGTTTTGGGCTAGCGGGAGGGTGGAATGAGCAGTTCTTC,CASSFGLAGGWNEQFF
NA,NA,TRBJ2-7,13,TRBV18,TGTGCCAGCTCAAACAGGGAAGGCTACGAGCAGTACTTC,CASSNREGYEQYF
TRBD2,NA,TRBJ2-5,17,TRBV10-1,TGCGCCAGCAGTGAAGGCGTGGGGGGGGACTTTGGAGAGACCCAGTACTTC,CASSEGVGGDFGETQYF
TRBD2,NA,TRBJ2-5,13,TRBV28,TGTGCCAGCCAGCGGGAGGGTCAAGAGACCCAGTACTTC,CASQREGQETQYF
TRBD1,NA,TRBJ2-7,15,TRBV28,TGTGCCAGCAGTTCCGGACAGGAGAGTTCCTACGAGCAGTACTTC,CASSSGQESSYEQYF
TRBD2,NA,TRBJ2-7,15,TRBV7-2,TGTGCCAGCAGCTTAGGTGCGGGAGTCTCCTACGAGCAGTACTTC,CASSLGAGVSYEQYF
TRBD2,few,TRBJ2-5,14,TRBV2,TGTGCCAGCCGGTTCGCGGGAGGACGAGAGACCCAGTACTTC,CASRFAGGRETQYF
NA,NA,TRBJ2-1,12,TRBV12-3/TRBV12-4,TGTGCCAGCTGCCTAGTCCCCAATGAGCAGTTCTTC,CASCLVPNEQFF
TRBD2,NA,TRBJ2-1,15,TRBV7-9,TGTGCCAGCAGCTTAAGGACTAGCGGGAGTCGTGAGCAGTTCTTC,CASSLRTSGSREQFF